This TCR beta chain is drawn from a study of CD8+ T cells in alopecia areata. Study context: Each day, treated patients took oral tofacitinib twice, at 5 to 10 mg per dose.

RNA was isolated and reverse transcribed to cDNA, the sequencing template. Clones were read by immunoSEQ multiplex PCR, and TCRdb kept only the in-frame ones, dropping some. This table holds fewer than 250,000 clones, approximately 52% found once. CDR3 size: 15 residues. Germline CDR1 MNHEY, CDR2 SMNVEV (reference sequence). With 4 bases clipped from V and 10 bases from J, the junction kept 11 bases outside the gene matches. The rearrangement joins TRBV27 to TRBJ2-1; the match to TRBD2 covers 9 bases. Source: CD4+ T cells sorted from blood, taken at week 0. The sequence was collected from a human donor with alopecia areata. CDR3 protein: CASSSPGLAEYEQFF. CDR3 DNA: TGTGCCAGCAGTTCCCCGGGACTAGCAGAATACGAGCAGTTCTTC.